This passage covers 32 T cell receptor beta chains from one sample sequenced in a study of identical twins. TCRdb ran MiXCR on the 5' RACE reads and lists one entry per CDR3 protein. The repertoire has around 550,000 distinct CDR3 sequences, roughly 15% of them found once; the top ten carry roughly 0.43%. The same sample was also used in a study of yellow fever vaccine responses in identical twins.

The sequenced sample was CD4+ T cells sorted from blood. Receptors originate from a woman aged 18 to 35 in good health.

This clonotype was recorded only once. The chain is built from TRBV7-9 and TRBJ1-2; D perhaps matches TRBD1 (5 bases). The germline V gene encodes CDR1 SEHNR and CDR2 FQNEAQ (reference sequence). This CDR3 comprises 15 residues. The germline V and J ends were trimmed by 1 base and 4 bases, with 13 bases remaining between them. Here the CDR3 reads CASSLGGTRGYGYTF. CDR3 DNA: TGTGCCAGCAGCTTAGGGGGGACGCGCGGCTATGGCTACACCTTC.

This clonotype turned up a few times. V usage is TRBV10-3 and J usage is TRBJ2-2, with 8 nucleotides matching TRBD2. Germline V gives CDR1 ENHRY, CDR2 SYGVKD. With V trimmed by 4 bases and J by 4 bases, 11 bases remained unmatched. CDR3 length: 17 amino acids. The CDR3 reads CAISAQKSGSSTGELFF. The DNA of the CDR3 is TGTGCCATCAGTGCGCAGAAAAGCGGGAGTAGCACCGGGGAGCTGTTTTTT.

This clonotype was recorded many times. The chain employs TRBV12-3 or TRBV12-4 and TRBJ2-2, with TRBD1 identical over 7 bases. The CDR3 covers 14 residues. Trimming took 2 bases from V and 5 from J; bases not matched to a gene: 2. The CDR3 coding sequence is TGTGCCAGCAGTTTATACAGGGGAACCGGGGAGCTGTTTTTT. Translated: CASSLYRGTGELFF.

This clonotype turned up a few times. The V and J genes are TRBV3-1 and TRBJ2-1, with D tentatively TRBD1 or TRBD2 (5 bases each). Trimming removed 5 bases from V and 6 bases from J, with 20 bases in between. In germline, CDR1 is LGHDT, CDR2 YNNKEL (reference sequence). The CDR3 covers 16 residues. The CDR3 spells CASSSRPRGESNEQFF. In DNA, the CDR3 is TGTGCCAGCAGCTCACGCCCCCGAGGGGAAAGCAATGAGCAGTTCTTC.

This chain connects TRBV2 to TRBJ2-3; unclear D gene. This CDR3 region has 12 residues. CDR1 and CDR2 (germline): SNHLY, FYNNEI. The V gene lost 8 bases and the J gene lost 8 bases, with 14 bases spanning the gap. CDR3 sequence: CASGQGIATQYF. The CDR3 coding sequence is TGTGCCAGCGGGCAAGGGATCGCTACGCAGTATTTT. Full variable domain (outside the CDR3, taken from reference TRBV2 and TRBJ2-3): EPEVTQTPSHQVTQMGQEVILRCVPISNHLYFYWYRQILGQKVEFLVSFYNNEISEKSEIFDDQFSVERPDGSNFTLKIRSTKLEDSAMYFCASGQGIATQYFGPGTRLTVL.

Here the CDR3 reads CSVERLGNEQFF. For the CDR3, the DNA is TGCAGCGTTGAGAGGCTAGGCAATGAGCAGTTCTTC. The chain recombines TRBV29-1 with TRBJ2-1; D is unclear. Germline-derived CDR1 and CDR2 are SQVTM and ANQGSEA. V was cut by 3 bases and J by 6 bases, with 9 bases left in between. The CDR3 has 12 amino acids.

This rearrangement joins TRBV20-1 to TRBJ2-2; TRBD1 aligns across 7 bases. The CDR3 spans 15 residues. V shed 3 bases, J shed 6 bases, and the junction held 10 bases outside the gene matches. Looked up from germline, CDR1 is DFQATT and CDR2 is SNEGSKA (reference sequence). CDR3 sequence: CSARSIDRVSGELFF. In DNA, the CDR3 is TGCAGTGCTAGGTCAATCGACAGGGTGTCCGGGGAGCTGTTTTTT.

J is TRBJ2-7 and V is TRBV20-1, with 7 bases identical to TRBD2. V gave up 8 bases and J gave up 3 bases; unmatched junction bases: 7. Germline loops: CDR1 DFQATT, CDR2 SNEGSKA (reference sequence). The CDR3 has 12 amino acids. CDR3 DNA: TGCAGTTTCTTAGCGGGTCTCTACGAGCAGTACTTC. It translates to CSFLAGLYEQYF.

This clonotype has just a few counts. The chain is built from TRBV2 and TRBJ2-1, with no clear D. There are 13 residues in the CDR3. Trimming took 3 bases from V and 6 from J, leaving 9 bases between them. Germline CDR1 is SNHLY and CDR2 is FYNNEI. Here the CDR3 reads CASSERQPNEQFF. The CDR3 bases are TGTGCCAGCAGTGAGAGGCAGCCCAATGAGCAGTTCTTC.

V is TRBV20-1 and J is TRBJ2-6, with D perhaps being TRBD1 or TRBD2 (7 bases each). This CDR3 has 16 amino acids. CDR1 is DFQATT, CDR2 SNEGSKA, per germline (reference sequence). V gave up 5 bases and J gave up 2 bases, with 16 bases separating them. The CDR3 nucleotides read TGCAGTGCTCGTGGCAGGGGGGGCACTGGGGCCAACGTCCTGACTTTC. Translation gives CSARGRGGTGANVLTF.

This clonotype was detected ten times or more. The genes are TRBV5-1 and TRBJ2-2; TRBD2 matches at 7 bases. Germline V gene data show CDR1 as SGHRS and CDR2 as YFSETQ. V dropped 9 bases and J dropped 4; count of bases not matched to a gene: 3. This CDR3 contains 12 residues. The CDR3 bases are TGCGCCACCCGGGGGGTCACCGGGGAGCTGTTTTTT. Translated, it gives CATRGVTGELFF.

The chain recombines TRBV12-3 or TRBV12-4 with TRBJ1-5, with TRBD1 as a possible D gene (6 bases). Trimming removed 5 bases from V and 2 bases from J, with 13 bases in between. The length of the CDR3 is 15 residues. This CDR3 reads CASSPQGIGNQPQHF. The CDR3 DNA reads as TGTGCCAGCAGTCCACAGGGAATAGGCAATCAGCCCCAGCATTTT.

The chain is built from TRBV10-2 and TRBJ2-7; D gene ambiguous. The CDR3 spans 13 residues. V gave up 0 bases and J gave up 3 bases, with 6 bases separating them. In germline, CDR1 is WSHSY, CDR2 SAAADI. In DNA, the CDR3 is TGCGCCAGCAGTGAGTCGAGCCGCTACGAGCAGTACTTC. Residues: CASSESSRYEQYF.

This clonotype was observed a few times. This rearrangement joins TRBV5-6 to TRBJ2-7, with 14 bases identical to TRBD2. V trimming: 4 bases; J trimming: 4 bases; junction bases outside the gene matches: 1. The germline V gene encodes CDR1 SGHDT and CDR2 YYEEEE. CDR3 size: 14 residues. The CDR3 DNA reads TGTGCCAGCAGCCGGACTAGCGGGAGGTACGAGCAGTACTTC. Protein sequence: CASSRTSGRYEQYF.

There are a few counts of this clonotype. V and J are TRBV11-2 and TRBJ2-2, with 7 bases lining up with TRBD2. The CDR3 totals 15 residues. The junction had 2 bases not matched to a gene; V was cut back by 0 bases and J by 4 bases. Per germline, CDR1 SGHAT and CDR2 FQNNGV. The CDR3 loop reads CASSLERTSTGELFF. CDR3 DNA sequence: TGTGCCAGCAGCTTAGAGAGGACTAGCACCGGGGAGCTGTTTTTT.

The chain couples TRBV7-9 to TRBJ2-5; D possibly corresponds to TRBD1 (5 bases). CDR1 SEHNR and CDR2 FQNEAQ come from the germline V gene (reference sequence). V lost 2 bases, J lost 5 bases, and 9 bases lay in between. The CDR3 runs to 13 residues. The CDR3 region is CASSLWPGETQYF. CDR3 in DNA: TGTGCCAGCAGCTTATGGCCAGGGGAGACCCAGTACTTC.

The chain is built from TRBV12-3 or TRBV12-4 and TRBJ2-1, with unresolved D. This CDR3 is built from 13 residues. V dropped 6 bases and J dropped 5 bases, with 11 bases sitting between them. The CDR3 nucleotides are TGTGCCAGCAGCCCGACCCCGAACAATGAGCAGTTCTTC. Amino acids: CASSPTPNNEQFF.

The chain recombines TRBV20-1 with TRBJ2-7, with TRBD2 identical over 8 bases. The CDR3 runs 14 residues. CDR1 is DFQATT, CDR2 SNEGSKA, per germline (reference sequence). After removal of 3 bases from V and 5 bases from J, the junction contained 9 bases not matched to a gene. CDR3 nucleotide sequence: TGCAGTGCTAGCCTTCGGCGGGAGGCCCACGAGCAGTACTTC. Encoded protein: CSASLRREAHEQYF.

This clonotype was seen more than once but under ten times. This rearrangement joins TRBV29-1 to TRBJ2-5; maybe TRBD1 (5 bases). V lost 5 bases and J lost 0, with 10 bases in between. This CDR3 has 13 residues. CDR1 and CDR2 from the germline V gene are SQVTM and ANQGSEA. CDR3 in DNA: TGCAGCGTTTATGACAGAAACCAAGAGACCCAGTACTTC. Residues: CSVYDRNQETQYF.

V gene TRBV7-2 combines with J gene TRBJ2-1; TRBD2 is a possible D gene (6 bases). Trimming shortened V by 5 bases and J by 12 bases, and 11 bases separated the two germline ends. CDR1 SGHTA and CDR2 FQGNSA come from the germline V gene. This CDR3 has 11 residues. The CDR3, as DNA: TGTGCCAGCAGCCCGGCCGGGGGGCAGTTCTTC. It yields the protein CASSPAGGQFF. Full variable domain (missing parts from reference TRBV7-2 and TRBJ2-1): GAGVSQSPSNKVTEKGKDVELRCDPISGHTALYWYRQSLGQGLEFLIYFQGNSAPDKSGLPSDRFSAERTGGSVSTLTIQRTQQEDSAVYLCASSPAGGQFFGPGTRLTVL.

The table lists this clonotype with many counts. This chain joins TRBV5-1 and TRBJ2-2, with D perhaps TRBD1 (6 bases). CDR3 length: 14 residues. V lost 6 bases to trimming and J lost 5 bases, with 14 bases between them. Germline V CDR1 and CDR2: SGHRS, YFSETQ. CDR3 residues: CASTPNRDTGELFF. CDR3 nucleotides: TGCGCCAGCACTCCCAACAGGGATACCGGGGAGCTGTTTTTT. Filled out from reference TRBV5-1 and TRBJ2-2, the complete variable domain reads KAGVTQTPRYLIKTRGQQVTLSCSPISGHRSVSWYQQTPGQGLQFLFEYFSETQRNKGNFPGRFSGRQFSNSRSEMNVSTLELGDSALYLCASTPNRDTGELFFGEGSRLTVL.

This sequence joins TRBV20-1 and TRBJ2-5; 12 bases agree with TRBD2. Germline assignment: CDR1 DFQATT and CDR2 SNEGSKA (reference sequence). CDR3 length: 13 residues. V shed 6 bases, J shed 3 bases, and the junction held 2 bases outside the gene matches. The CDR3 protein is CSARTSGEETQYF. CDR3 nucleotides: TGCAGTGCAAGGACTAGCGGGGAAGAGACCCAGTACTTC.

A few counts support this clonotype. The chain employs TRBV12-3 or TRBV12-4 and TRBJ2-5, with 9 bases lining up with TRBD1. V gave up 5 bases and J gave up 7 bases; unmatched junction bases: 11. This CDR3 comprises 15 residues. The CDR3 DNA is TGTGCCAGCAGTCCGGGACAGGGCCCGAAGGGGACCCAGTACTTC. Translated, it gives CASSPGQGPKGTQYF.

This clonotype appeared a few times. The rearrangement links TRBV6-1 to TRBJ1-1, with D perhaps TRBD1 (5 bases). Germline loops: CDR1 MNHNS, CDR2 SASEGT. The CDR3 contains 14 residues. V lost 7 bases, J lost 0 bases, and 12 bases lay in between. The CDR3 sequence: CASTKTVLNTEAFF. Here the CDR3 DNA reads TGTGCCAGCACTAAGACAGTTTTGAACACTGAAGCTTTCTTT.

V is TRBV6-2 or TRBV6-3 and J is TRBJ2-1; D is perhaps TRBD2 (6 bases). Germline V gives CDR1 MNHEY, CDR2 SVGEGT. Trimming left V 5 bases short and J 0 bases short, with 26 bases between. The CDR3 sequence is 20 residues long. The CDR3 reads CASSRRWASAITSSYNEQFF. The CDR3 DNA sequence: TGTGCCAGCAGTCGTCGTTGGGCTAGCGCAATAACAAGCTCCTACAATGAGCAGTTCTTC.

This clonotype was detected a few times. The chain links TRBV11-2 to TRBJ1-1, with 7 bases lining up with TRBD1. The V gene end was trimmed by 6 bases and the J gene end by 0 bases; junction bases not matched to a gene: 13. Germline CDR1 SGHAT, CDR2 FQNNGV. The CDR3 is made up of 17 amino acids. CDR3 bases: TGTGCCAGCAGGCAAGGGGGCGCAGGGTGGCTGAACACTGAAGCTTTCTTT. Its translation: CASRQGGAGWLNTEAFF.

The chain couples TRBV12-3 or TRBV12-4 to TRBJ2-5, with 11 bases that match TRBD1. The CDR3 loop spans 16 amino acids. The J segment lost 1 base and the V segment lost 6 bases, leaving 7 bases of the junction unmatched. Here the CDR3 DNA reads TGTGCCAGCAGAAAAGGGGGGACAGGGGGCCAAGAGACCCAGTACTTC. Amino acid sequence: CASRKGGTGGQETQYF.

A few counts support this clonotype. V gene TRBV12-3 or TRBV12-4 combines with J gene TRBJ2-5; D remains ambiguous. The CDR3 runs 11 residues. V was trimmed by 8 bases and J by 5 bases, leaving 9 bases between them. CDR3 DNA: TGTGCCAGCGGCTTATGGGAGACCCAGTACTTC. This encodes CASGLWETQYF.

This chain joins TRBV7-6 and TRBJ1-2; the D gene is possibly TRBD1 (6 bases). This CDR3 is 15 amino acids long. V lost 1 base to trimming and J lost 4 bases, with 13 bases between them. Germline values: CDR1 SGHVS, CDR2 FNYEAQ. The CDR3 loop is CASSLDGGQFYGYTF. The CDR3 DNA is TGTGCCAGCAGCTTAGATGGCGGACAGTTCTATGGCTACACCTTC.

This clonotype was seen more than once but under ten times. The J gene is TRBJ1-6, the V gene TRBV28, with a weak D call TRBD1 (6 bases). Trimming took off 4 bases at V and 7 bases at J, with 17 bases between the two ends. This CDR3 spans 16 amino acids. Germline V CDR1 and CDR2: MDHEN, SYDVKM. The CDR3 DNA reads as TGTGCCAGCAGTTCCGTGGACAGCTCCTGGAATTCACCCCTCCACTTT. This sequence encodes CASSSVDSSWNSPLHF.

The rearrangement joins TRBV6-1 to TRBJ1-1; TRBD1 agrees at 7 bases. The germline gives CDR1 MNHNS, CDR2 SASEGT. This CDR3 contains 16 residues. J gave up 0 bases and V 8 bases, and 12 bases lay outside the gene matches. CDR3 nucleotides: TGTGCCAGCCAACAGGGGACTACGATGATGAACACTGAAGCTTTCTTT. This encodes CASQQGTTMMNTEAFF.

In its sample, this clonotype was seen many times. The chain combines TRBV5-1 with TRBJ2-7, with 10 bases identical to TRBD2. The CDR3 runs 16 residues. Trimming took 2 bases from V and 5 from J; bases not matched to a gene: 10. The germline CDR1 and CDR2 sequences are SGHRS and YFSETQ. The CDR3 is CASSLPGLAKSDEQYF. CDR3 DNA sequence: TGCGCCAGCAGCTTACCGGGACTAGCGAAATCTGACGAGCAGTACTTC.